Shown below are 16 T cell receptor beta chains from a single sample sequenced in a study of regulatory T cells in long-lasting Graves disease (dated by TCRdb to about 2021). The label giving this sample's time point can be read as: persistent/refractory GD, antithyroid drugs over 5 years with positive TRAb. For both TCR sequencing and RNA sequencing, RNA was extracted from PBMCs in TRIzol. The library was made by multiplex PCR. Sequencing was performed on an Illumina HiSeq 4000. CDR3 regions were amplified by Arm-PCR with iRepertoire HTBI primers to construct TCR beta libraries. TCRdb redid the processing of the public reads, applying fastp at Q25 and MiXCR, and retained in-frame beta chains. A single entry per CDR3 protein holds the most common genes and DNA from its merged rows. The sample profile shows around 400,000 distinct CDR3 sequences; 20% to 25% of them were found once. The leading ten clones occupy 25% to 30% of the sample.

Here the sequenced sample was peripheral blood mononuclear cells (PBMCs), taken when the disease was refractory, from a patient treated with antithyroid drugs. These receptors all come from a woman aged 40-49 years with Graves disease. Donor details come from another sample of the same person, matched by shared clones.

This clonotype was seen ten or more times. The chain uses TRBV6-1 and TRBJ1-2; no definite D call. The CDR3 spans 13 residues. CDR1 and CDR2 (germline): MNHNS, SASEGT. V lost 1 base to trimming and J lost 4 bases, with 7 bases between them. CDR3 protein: CASSEGVIYGYTF. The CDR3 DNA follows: TGTGCCAGCAGTGAAGGGGTGATCTATGGCTACACCTTC.

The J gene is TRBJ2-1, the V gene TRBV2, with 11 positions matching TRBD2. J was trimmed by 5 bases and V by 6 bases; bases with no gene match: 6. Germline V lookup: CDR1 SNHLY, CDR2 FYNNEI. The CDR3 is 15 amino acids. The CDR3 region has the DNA TGTGCCAGCAGCGCCGGACTAGCGGGTGACAATGAGCAGTTCTTC. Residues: CASSAGLAGDNEQFF.

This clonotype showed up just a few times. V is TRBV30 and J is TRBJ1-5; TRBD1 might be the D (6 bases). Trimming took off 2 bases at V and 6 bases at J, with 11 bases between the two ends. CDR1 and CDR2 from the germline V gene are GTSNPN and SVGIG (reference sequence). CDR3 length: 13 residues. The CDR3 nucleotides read TGTGCCTGGAGTACCCAACAGGGTCAGCCCCAGCATTTT. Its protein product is CAWSTQQGQPQHF.

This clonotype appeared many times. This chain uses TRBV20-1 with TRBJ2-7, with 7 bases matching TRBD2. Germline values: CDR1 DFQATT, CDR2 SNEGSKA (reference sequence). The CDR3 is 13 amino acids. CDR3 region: CSASLAGEGEQYF. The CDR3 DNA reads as TGCAGCGCCTCCCTGGCGGGAGAGGGGGAGCAGTACTTC.

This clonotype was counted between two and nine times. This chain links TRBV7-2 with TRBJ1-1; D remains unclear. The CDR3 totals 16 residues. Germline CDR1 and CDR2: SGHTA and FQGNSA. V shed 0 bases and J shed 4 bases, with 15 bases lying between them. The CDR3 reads CASSLARMVVLTEAFF. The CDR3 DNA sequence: TGTGCCAGCAGCTTAGCGCGGATGGTGGTCCTCACTGAAGCTTTCTTT.

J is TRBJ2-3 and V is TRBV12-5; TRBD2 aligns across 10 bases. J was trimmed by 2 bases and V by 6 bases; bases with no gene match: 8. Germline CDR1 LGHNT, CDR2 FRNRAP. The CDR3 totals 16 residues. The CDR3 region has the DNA TGTGCTAGTGGGTGGACTAGCGGTTCTTCCACAGATACGCAGTATTTT. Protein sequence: CASGWTSGSSTDTQYF.

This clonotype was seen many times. The CDR3: CASSLFRRAGANYGYTF. The CDR3 DNA sequence: TGTGCCAGCAGTTTATTTCGTAGGGCTGGAGCTAACTATGGCTACACCTTC. The chain uses TRBV28 and TRBJ1-2; D unclear. Germline V gene lookup returns CDR1 MDHEN and CDR2 SYDVKM. V was clipped by 1 base and J by 0 bases, with 15 bases between them. The CDR3 totals 17 residues.

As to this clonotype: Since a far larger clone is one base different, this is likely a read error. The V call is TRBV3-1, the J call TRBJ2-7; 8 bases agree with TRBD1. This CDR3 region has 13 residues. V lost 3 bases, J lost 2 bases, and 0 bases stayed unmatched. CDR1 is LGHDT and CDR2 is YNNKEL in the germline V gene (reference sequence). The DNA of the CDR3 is TGTGCCAGCAGCCAGACAGGGGCCTACGAGCAGTACTTC. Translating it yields CASSQTGAYEQYF.

CDR3 region: CSASPLGRSNTGELFF. Here the CDR3 DNA reads TGCAGTGCTAGCCCCCTAGGAAGGTCTAACACCGGGGAGCTGTTTTTT. The chain has TRBV20-1 and TRBJ2-2; D is unclear. The CDR3 extends over 16 amino acids. V lost 3 bases to trimming and J lost 2 bases, with 16 bases between them. Germline V gives CDR1 DFQATT, CDR2 SNEGSKA (reference sequence).

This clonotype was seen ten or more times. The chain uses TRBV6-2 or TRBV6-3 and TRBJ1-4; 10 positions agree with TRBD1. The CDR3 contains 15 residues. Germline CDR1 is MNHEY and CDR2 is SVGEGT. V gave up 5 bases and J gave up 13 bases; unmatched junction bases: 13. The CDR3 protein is CASSPTGTGVSLLFF. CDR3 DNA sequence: TGTGCCAGCAGTCCAACCGGGACAGGGGTTAGTTTACTGTTTTTT.

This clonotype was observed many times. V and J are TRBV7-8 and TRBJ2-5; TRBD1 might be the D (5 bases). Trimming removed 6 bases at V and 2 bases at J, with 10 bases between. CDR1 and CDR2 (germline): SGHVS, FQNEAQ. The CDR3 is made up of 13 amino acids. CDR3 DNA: TGTGCCAGCAGGAAGACAGTTCAAGAGACCCAGTACTTC. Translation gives CASRKTVQETQYF.

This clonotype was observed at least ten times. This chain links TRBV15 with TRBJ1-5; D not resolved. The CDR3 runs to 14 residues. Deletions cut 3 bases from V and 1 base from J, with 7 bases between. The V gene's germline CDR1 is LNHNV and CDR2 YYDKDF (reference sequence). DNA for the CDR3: TGTGCCACCAGCAGGCCGGGGAGCAATCAGCCCCAGCATTTT. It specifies CATSRPGSNQPQHF.

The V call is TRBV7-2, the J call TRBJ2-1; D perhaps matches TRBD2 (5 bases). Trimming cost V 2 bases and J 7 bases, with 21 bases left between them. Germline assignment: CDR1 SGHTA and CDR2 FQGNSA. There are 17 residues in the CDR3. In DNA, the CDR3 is TGTGCCAGCAGCTTAATCCCTCGTTCAGGAGGCACGAATGAGCAGTTCTTC. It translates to CASSLIPRSGGTNEQFF.

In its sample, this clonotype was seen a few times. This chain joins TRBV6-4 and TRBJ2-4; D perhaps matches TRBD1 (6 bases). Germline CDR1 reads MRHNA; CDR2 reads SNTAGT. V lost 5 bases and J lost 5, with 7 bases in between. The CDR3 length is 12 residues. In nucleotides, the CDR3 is TGTGCCAGCAGTCCAGGGGAAAACATTCAGTACTTC. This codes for CASSPGENIQYF.

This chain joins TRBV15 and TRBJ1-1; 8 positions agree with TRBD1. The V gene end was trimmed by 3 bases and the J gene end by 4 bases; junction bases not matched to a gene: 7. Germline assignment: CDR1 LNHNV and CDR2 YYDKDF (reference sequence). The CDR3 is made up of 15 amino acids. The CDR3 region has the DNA TGTGCCACCAGCAGGATCTATACAGGGGGCACTGAAGCTTTCTTT. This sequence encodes CATSRIYTGGTEAFF.

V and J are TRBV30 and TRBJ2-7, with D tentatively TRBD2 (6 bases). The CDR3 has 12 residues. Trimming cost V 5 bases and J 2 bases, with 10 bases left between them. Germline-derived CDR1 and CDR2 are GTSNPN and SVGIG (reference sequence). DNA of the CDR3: TGTGCCTGGGGGCGGGGACCCTACGAGCAGTACTTC. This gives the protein CAWGRGPYEQYF.